The entry below gives a single T cell receptor beta chain sequence along with its context. Its target is unknown. This record belongs to a study of graft-versus-host responses after intestinal transplantation. Study context: Transplant types were multivisceral, liver-intestinal, or isolated intestinal.

Clones were sequenced by immunoSEQ multiplex PCR, and TCRdb holds only the in-frame ones, with some missing. In the table there are about 120,000 clones, about nine tenths of which are singletons. Study-wide findings and caveats: The study associated peak circulating GvH clone levels with early post-transplant HvG declines.

In germline, CDR1 is MNHEY, CDR2 SVGAGI. V shed 5 bases and J 7 bases; nucleotides not matched to a gene: 10. This CDR3 is built from 14 residues. The sequences come from unstimulated CD4+ T cells sorted from spleen or lymph node cells, collected before intestinal transplant. The chain recombines TRBV6-5 with TRBJ2-7; 8 bases map to TRBD1. This TCR derives from a human donor who received an intestinal transplant. The CDR3 loop reads CASSEVRGHEEQYF. CDR3 in DNA: TGTGCCAGCAGTGAGGTCAGGGGGCATGAAGAGCAGTACTTC.